This T cell receptor (beta chain) was sequenced during a study of type 1 and type 2 diabetes patients. Turning to the study itself: Participants included type 1 and type 2 diabetes patients plus nondiabetic controls. The whole study generated 18,976,912 paired-end reads. Study outcomes and limitations: Type 2 diabetes patients had few highly-expanded CD4+ clones, median one. Age and gender were not matched between study groups.

On this clonotype: As yet, its antigen is unknown.

The CDR3 covers 15 residues. The V and J ends lost 4 bases and 1 base respectively, with 8 bases between them. Germline CDR1 is SGHTA and CDR2 is FQGTGA. The PCR template was genomic DNA. The TCR beta CDR3 region was amplified using 30 forward and 13 reverse primers. Each CDR3 protein gets one entry after TCRdb re-called the multiplex PCR reads with MiXCR. The sample contains a few hundred thousand distinct CDR3 sequences, around 47% of which appear only once. The sequence derives from a man aged 18-30 years with type 2 diabetes. This chain links TRBV7-3 with TRBJ2-6; D gene uncertain. The source material was peripheral blood mononuclear cells (PBMCs). This chain's CDR3 is CASSSSESGANVLTF. The CDR3 nucleotides read TGTGCCAGCAGCTCCTCAGAGTCTGGGGCCAACGTCCTGACTTTC.